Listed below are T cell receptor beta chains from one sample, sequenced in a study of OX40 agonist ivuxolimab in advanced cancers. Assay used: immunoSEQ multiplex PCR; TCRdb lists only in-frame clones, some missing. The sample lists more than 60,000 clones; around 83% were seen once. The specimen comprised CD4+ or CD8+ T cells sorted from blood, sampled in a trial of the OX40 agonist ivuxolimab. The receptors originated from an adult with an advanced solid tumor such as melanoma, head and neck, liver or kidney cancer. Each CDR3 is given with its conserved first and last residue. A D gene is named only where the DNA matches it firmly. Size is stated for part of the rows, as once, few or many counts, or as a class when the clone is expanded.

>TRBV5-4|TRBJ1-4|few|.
TGTGCCAGCAGCTTCTCGGGATCTGAAAAACTGTTTTTT
CASSFSGSEKLFF
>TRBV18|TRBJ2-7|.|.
TGTGCCAGCTCACGGGACGTATCCTACGAGCAGTACTTC
CASSRDVSYEQYF
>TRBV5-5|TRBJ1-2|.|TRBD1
TGTGCCAGCAGCTTGGACAGGGGTATCTATGGCTACACCTTC
CASSLDRGIYGYTF
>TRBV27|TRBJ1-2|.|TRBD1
TGTGCCAGCAGAAGGACAGGGTCCTCTGGCTACACCTTC
CASRRTGSSGYTF
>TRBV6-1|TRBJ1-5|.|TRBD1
TGTGCCAGCAGGATCGGGACAGGCTATCCCCTTGCCCAGCATTTT
CASRIGTGYPLAQHF
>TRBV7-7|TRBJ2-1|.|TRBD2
TGTGCCAGCAGCTTAGCGGGTTTAGCGGGGGTAAATGAGCAGTTCTTC
CASSLAGLAGVNEQFF
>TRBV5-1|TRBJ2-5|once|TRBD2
TGCGCCAGCAGCTTAGAACAAGCGGGGGGGCGGGAGACCCAGTACTTC
CASSLEQAGGRETQYF
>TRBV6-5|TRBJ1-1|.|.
TGTGCCAGCAGTTACTCGGGGAGGCGCACTGAAGCTTTCTTT
CASSYSGRRTEAFF
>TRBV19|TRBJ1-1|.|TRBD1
TGTGCCAGTAGTATCTCCCGACAGGGGGCGAACTCAGCTTTCTTT
CASSISRQGANSAFF
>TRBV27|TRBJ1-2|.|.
TGTGCCAGCAGTCCAACAGGGACCCCAATAAGGGGCTACACCTTC
CASSPTGTPIRGYTF
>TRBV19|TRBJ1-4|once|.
TGTGCAAGTTCCGCCCAGGGGCGGGGTAATGAAAAACTGTTTTTT
CASSAQGRGNEKLFF
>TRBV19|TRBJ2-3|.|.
TGTGCCAGTAGTATAGATCTAGCAATGGCGCAGTATTTT
CASSIDLAMAQYF
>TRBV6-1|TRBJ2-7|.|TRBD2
TGTGCCAGCAGTGAAGGAGCCTTAGCGGGGACCTCCTACGAGCAGTACTTC
CASSEGALAGTSYEQYF
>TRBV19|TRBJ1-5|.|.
TGTGCCAGTAGTATTTTAGGGCAGGCTCGGCAGCCCCAGCATTTT
CASSILGQARQPQHF
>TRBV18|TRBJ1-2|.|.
TGTGCCAGCTCACAAACGACAGTCTATGGCTACACCTTC
CASSQTTVYGYTF
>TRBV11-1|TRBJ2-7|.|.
TGTGCCAGCAGCCCTCCCGGGAGACCAGGGCAGTACTTC
CASSPPGRPGQYF
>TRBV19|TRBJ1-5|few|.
TGTGCCAGCCAAAAAGAGGGGTGGGGGTTGGGCAATCAGCCCCAGCATTTT
CASQKEGWGLGNQPQHF
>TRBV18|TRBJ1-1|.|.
TGTGCCAGCTCACCACAGGGAGGGAACACTGAAGCTTTCTTT
CASSPQGGNTEAFF
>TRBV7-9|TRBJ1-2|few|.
TGTGCCAGCAGCTTGACGAGTGCTAACTATGGCTACACCTTC
CASSLTSANYGYTF
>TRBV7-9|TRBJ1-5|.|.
TGTGCCAGCAGCCCTCCCGGGCCGAACAATCAGCCCCAGCATTTT
CASSPPGPNNQPQHF
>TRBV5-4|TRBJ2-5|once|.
TGTGCCGCTAAAGCGGAGGGAGGGACCCAGTACTTC
CAAKAEGGTQYF
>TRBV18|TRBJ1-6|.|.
TGTGCCAGCTCACCACCCGGGGGCCCCAGGGCCCTCCACTTT
CASSPPGGPRALHF
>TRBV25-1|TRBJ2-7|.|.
TGTGCCAGCAGTGAATACAAGGGATTCGACGAGCAGTACTTC
CASSEYKGFDEQYF
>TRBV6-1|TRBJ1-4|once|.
TGTGCCAGCAGTTCCGGGGGGCCAATGTCTGAAAAACTGTTTTTT
CASSSGGPMSEKLFF
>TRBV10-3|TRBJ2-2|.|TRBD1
TGTGCCATCAGTGACCGGGACAGGATAAACACCGGGGAGCTGTTTTTT
CAISDRDRINTGELFF
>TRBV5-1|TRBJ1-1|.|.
TGCGCCAGCAGCTTGGGGACCACACGGGGTTTCACTGAAGCTTTCTTT
CASSLGTTRGFTEAFF
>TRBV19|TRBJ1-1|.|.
TGTGCCACCGGGAAGGGGCTGGGCACTGAAGCTTTCTTT
CATGKGLGTEAFF
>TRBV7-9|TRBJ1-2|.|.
TGTGCCAGCAGCTTAGAGTGGCAGACCTATGGCTACACCTTC
CASSLEWQTYGYTF
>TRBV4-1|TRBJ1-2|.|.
TGCGCCAGCAGCCAAGCCCGCAGGGTTCTTAACTATGGCTACACCTTC
CASSQARRVLNYGYTF
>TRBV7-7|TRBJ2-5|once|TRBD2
TGTGCCAGCAGCTTAGGCAGAGCGGGGGGAGAGACCCAGTACTTC
CASSLGRAGGETQYF
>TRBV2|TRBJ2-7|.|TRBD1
TGTGCCAGCACCCATACCGGGACAGGGAGCTACGAGCAGTACTTC
CASTHTGTGSYEQYF
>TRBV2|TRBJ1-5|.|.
TGTGCCAGCAGTGACCTGGGTTCGAGCAATCAGCCCCAGCATTTT
CASSDLGSSNQPQHF
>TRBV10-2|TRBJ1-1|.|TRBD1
TGCGCCAGCAGTGACCGGGACAGGGTGTCTGAAGCTTTCTTT
CASSDRDRVSEAFF
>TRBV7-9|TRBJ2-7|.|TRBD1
TGTGCCAGCAGCTTGACAGGGCTCTCCTACGAGCAGTACTTC
CASSLTGLSYEQYF
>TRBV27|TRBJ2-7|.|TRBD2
TGTGCCAGCCTTCGGGGGGAGGAGTTGGACGAGCAGTACTTC
CASLRGEELDEQYF
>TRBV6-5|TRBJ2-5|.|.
TGTGCCAGCAGTTATGGCGGGTTAGAGACCCAGTACTTC
CASSYGGLETQYF
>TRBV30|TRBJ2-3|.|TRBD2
TGTGCCTGCACACTAGCGGGCCCCGCAGATACGCAGTATTTT
CACTLAGPADTQYF
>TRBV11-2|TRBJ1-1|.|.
TGTGCCAGCGCCTCCACGGGACATCTACACTTAACAGCTTTCTTT
CASASTGHLHLTAFF